Presented here are 18 T cell receptor beta chains from one specimen sequenced in a study of human T cells and chemical hapten exposure. The time point here: pre-sensitization, week 0. The treatment denotes: therapeutic diphenylcyclopropenone sensitization with weekly scalp DPC. Extraction yielded total RNA from whole blood (unfractionated). TCRdb reanalysed the RACE reads using MiXCR and keeps one entry per CDR3 protein. The sample contains over 50,000 distinct CDR3 sequences, about 9.6% of which appear only once. This specimen was whole blood, taken in connection with sensitization to the hapten diphenylcyclopropenone (DPC). These TCRs come from a young woman with alopecia areata. Some clones in this sample may be carry-over from other donors' samples.

The sample holds many counts of this clonotype. The chain couples TRBV6-6 to TRBJ2-7; unclear D gene. CDR3 length: 11 residues. Trimming cost V 8 bases and J 3 bases, with 8 bases left between them. The V gene's germline CDR1 is MNHNY and CDR2 SVGAGI (reference sequence). The CDR3 protein is CASATVYEQYF. CDR3 bases: TGTGCCAGCGCCACGGTCTACGAGCAGTACTTC.

V is TRBV6-6 and J is TRBJ2-3, with 9 positions matching TRBD1. CDR3 length equals 14 residues. Germline CDR1 and CDR2: MNHNY and SVGAGI (reference sequence). With V trimmed by 6 bases and J by 4 bases, 5 bases remained unmatched. CDR3: CASSRDRAPDTQYF. DNA of the CDR3: TGTGCCAGCAGCCGGGACAGGGCCCCAGATACGCAGTATTTT.

This clonotype has a count of ten or more. The chain uses TRBV3-1 and TRBJ1-1; 8 bases line up with TRBD1. The CDR3 covers 16 residues. The J segment lost 0 bases and the V segment lost 4 bases, leaving 7 bases of the junction unmatched. Germline CDR1 reads LGHDT; CDR2 reads YNNKEL (reference sequence). The CDR3 here is CASSPGTGRMNTEAFF. The CDR3 nucleotides are TGTGCCAGCAGCCCTGGGACAGGCAGAATGAACACTGAAGCTTTCTTT.

V and J are TRBV30 and TRBJ1-1; 7 bases match TRBD1. Germline CDR1 is GTSNPN and CDR2 is SVGIG (reference sequence). J was trimmed by 1 base and V by 3 bases; bases with no gene match: 8. CDR3 length: 15 amino acids. The CDR3 DNA reads as TGTGCCTGGAGAGAAAGGACAGGCGGGAACACTGAAGCTTTCTTT. Amino acid sequence: CAWRERTGGNTEAFF. The full variable domain, in which reference TRBV30 and TRBJ1-1 provide the parts outside the CDR3, is SQTIHQWPATLVQPVGSPLSLECTVEGTSNPNLYWYRQAAGRGLQLLFYSVGIGQISSEVPQNLSASRPQDRQFILSSKKLLLSDSGFYLCAWRERTGGNTEAFFGQGTRLTVV.

There are many counts of this clonotype. The chain links TRBV5-1 to TRBJ1-1; a weak D match, TRBD1 (5 bases). The germline V gene has CDR1 SGHRS and CDR2 YFSETQ. This CDR3 spans 14 amino acids. With 4 bases removed from V and 0 bases from J, the gap between germline ends came to 10 bases. The CDR3 protein is CASSPGRMNTEAFF. The CDR3 DNA reads as TGCGCCAGCAGCCCGGGACGGATGAACACTGAAGCTTTCTTT.

This clonotype was counted ten times or more. The chain links TRBV29-1 to TRBJ2-1, with a weak D call TRBD1 (5 bases). With 4 bases removed from V and 5 bases from J, the gap between germline ends came to 9 bases. The CDR3 contains 12 residues. CDR1 is SQVTM, CDR2 ANQGSEA, per germline. CDR3 region: CSVAGPNNEQFF. The CDR3, as DNA: TGCAGCGTTGCAGGGCCGAACAATGAGCAGTTCTTC.

This clonotype was counted between two and nine times. The genes are TRBV7-9 and TRBJ2-5; D is undetermined. There are 13 residues in the CDR3. V dropped 9 bases and J dropped 2 bases, with 13 bases sitting between them. Germline V gene lookup returns CDR1 SEHNR and CDR2 FQNEAQ (reference sequence). The CDR3 is CASAQASQETQYF. In DNA, the CDR3 is TGTGCCAGTGCCCAGGCAAGTCAAGAGACCCAGTACTTC. The full variable domain, completed using reference TRBV7-9 and TRBJ2-5, is DTGVSQNPRHKITKRGQNVTFRCDPISEHNRLYWYRQTLGQGPEFLTYFQNEAQLEKSRLLSDRFSAERPKGSFSTLEIQRTEQGDSAMYLCASAQASQETQYFGPGTRLLVL.

This clonotype was found many times. The V gene is TRBV20-1, the J gene TRBJ2-7; D not resolved. With 3 bases removed from V and 3 bases from J, the gap between germline ends came to 6 bases. Germline V lookup: CDR1 DFQATT, CDR2 SNEGSKA (reference sequence). The CDR3 runs to 11 residues. The CDR3: CSASDHYEQYF. Written as DNA, the CDR3 is TGCAGTGCTAGTGATCACTACGAGCAGTACTTC.

This clonotype was detected ten times or more. V gene TRBV12-3 or TRBV12-4 combines with J gene TRBJ2-3; no clear D gene. CDR3 length equals 14 residues. Trimming took off 6 bases at V and 1 base at J, with 11 bases between the two ends. The DNA for the CDR3 is TGTGCCAGCAGCCTCATCCGAGGCACAGATACGCAGTATTTT. Protein sequence: CASSLIRGTDTQYF.

Judged by abundance, this clonotype is medium-sized. The chain is built from TRBV28 and TRBJ2-3; D is perhaps TRBD1 (5 bases). Trimming took 2 bases from V and 2 from J, leaving 14 bases between them. The V gene's germline CDR1 is MDHEN and CDR2 SYDVKM. The CDR3 loop spans 16 amino acids. The CDR3, as DNA: TGTGCCAGCAGTTTAGGGTCCAGGGCGATCACAGATACGCAGTATTTT. Encoded protein: CASSLGSRAITDTQYF.

The J gene is TRBJ2-3, the V gene TRBV7-2; 13 bases match TRBD2. With V trimmed by 1 base and J by 5 bases, 6 bases remained unmatched. The CDR3 contains 17 residues. Germline CDR1 reads SGHTA; CDR2 reads FQGNSA. The CDR3 is CASSLVVTSGGQDTQYF. The CDR3, as DNA: TGTGCCAGCAGCTTAGTGGTGACTAGCGGGGGGCAAGATACGCAGTATTTT.

The chain recombines TRBV7-9 with TRBJ2-3, with 7 positions matching TRBD1. This CDR3 is 12 amino acids long. Germline trimming cut 6 bases from V and 4 bases from J; bases unmatched to any gene: 1. Germline assignment: CDR1 SEHNR and CDR2 FQNEAQ (reference sequence). The CDR3 loop is CASSDRADTQYF. Here the CDR3 DNA reads TGTGCCAGCAGTGACAGGGCAGATACGCAGTATTTT.

The gene calls are TRBV12-3 or TRBV12-4 and TRBJ2-2; D may correspond to TRBD1 or TRBD2 (5 bases each). CDR3 size: 18 residues. The V end lost 5 bases, the J end lost 3 bases, and 22 bases lay between the germline ends. The CDR3 sequence: CASSHGTATRGDTGELFF. The CDR3 coding sequence is TGTGCCAGCAGTCACGGGACGGCTACGAGAGGCGACACCGGGGAGCTGTTTTTT.

The gene calls are TRBV19 and TRBJ1-3; tentatively, D is TRBD1 (5 bases). This CDR3 spans 15 amino acids. V dropped 6 bases and J dropped 0 bases, with 12 bases sitting between them. Germline lookup yields CDR1 LNHDA and CDR2 SQIVND (reference sequence). As DNA, the CDR3 is TGTGCCAGTAGGGGGGACCTATTCTCTGGAAACACCATATATTTT. It yields the protein CASRGDLFSGNTIYF.

The sample holds a few counts of this clonotype. The gene calls are TRBV6-5 and TRBJ1-6; D not resolved. Germline assignment: CDR1 MNHEY and CDR2 SVGAGI. V was cut by 5 bases and J by 10 bases, with 12 bases left in between. This CDR3 comprises 13 residues. The CDR3 protein is CASSQTQNSPLHF. Here the CDR3 DNA reads TGTGCCAGCAGTCAGACCCAGAACTCACCCCTCCACTTT.

The chain is built from TRBV5-4 and TRBJ2-7; 8 nucleotides line up with TRBD1. This CDR3 has 14 residues. CDR1 and CDR2 from the germline V gene are SGHNT and YYREEE (reference sequence). Losses at the gene ends were 2 bases for V and 6 bases for J; bases not matched to a gene: 7. CDR3 in DNA: TGTGCCAGCAGCTTTGGACAGGGCCCCACCGAGCAGTACTTC. This encodes CASSFGQGPTEQYF.

The genes are TRBV20-1 and TRBJ2-1, with 7 bases aligning to TRBD2. The length of the CDR3 is 15 residues. Germline trimming cut 1 base from V and 4 bases from J; bases unmatched to any gene: 7. Germline lookup yields CDR1 DFQATT and CDR2 SNEGSKA (reference sequence). In nucleotides, the CDR3 is TGCAGTGCTAGAGTACCAGCGGGGATATACAATGAGCAGTTCTTC. Its translation: CSARVPAGIYNEQFF.

The rearrangement links TRBV12-3 or TRBV12-4 to TRBJ1-5, with D uncertain. The CDR3 extends over 15 amino acids. V lost 7 bases and J 0 bases, leaving 13 bases between the germline ends. Written as DNA, the CDR3 is TGTGCCAGCAAACAGAGCTTGGTTAGCAATCAGCCCCAGCATTTT. Translating gives CASKQSLVSNQPQHF.